Listed below are T cell receptor beta chains from one sample, sequenced in a study of regulatory T cells in long-lasting Graves disease. TCRdb reprocessed the multiplex PCR reads with MiXCR, giving one entry per CDR3 protein. This sample carries 440,000 or so distinct CDR3 sequences, about 17% of them seen once, and the ten largest clones take around a tenth. The same specimen was also included in a second study, on T cells in Graves' hyperthyroidism and ophthalmopathy.

The specimen comprised peripheral blood mononuclear cells (PBMCs), sampled at new diagnosis, from a patient treated with antithyroid drugs. All receptors derive from a woman between 25 and 40 years old with Graves disease. Both conserved end residues are part of each CDR3. The order of the fields is J gene, D gene, clone size, V gene, CDR3 DNA, CDR3 protein. D genes are given only for firm matches. Rows give clone size only sometimes, using once, few, many, or a class for an expanded clone.

J gene: TRBJ2-2
D gene: NA
clone size: many
V gene: TRBV27
CDR3 DNA: TGTGCCAGCAGTGGTATAGGGGGGATGGGAGCCGGCGGGGAGCTGTTTTTT
CDR3 protein: CASSGIGGMGAGGELFF

J gene: TRBJ1-5
D gene: NA
clone size: few
V gene: TRBV20-1
CDR3 DNA: TGCAGTGCTAGACGACGGCAGGAGGACAATCAGCCCCAGCATTTT
CDR3 protein: CSARRRQEDNQPQHF

J gene: TRBJ2-2
D gene: NA
clone size: NA
V gene: TRBV11-2
CDR3 DNA: TGTGCCAGCAGCACCCCGTCGACAGCGAACACCGGGGAGCTGTTTTTT
CDR3 protein: CASSTPSTANTGELFF

J gene: TRBJ1-5
D gene: NA
clone size: NA
V gene: TRBV12-3/TRBV12-4
CDR3 DNA: TGTGCCAGCAGACAGGAGTATAGCAATCAGCCCCAGCATTTT
CDR3 protein: CASRQEYSNQPQHF

J gene: TRBJ2-3
D gene: NA
clone size: few
V gene: TRBV5-1
CDR3 DNA: TGCGCCAGCAGCCCCGGGAACGGTAGAGATACGCAGTATTTT
CDR3 protein: CASSPGNGRDTQYF

J gene: TRBJ2-1
D gene: TRBD2
clone size: many
V gene: TRBV6-1
CDR3 DNA: TGTGCCAGCAGATCAACGGCGGGAGGCTTCTACAATGAGCAGTTCTTC
CDR3 protein: CASRSTAGGFYNEQFF

J gene: TRBJ2-1
D gene: NA
clone size: many
V gene: TRBV6-2/TRBV6-3
CDR3 DNA: TGTGCCAGCAGTTACGTTGTGGGGATTGAGCAGTTCTTC
CDR3 protein: CASSYVVGIEQFF

J gene: TRBJ2-7
D gene: NA
clone size: many
V gene: TRBV11-2
CDR3 DNA: TGTGCCAGCAGCTTAGACCGGCCGGGCACCTACGAGCAGTACTTC
CDR3 protein: CASSLDRPGTYEQYF

J gene: TRBJ2-4
D gene: NA
clone size: many
V gene: TRBV20-1
CDR3 DNA: TGCAGTGCCGACGGACAGAGAAAAAACATTCAGTACTTC
CDR3 protein: CSADGQRKNIQYF

J gene: TRBJ2-3
D gene: TRBD2
clone size: many
V gene: TRBV7-8
CDR3 DNA: TGTGCCAGCAGCATACGGAACGGACTAGCGAGCACAGATACGCAGTATTTT
CDR3 protein: CASSIRNGLASTDTQYF

J gene: TRBJ2-1
D gene: TRBD2
clone size: NA
V gene: TRBV10-3
CDR3 DNA: TGTGCCATCAGTGTTGGAAATAGCGGGAGCTACAATGAGCAGTTCTTC
CDR3 protein: CAISVGNSGSYNEQFF

J gene: TRBJ1-4
D gene: NA
clone size: few
V gene: TRBV27
CDR3 DNA: TGTGCCAGCAGGGGGGAGGGAGAAAAACTGTTTTTT
CDR3 protein: CASRGEGEKLFF

J gene: TRBJ2-3
D gene: NA
clone size: many
V gene: TRBV28
CDR3 DNA: TGTGCCAGCAGTTCACCTTCAGGGGTATCGGGCACAGATACGCAGTATTTT
CDR3 protein: CASSSPSGVSGTDTQYF

J gene: TRBJ2-4
D gene: NA
clone size: many
V gene: TRBV11-2
CDR3 DNA: TGTGCCAGCAGCTTATTCGTTCCGAGGGGGGCTAGCGCCAAAAACATTCAGTACTTC
CDR3 protein: CASSLFVPRGASAKNIQYF

J gene: TRBJ2-7
D gene: TRBD2
clone size: many
V gene: TRBV6-2/TRBV6-3
CDR3 DNA: TGTGCCAGCAGTTCCCGGGAGGCCTCACGGGTGCAGTACTTC
CDR3 protein: CASSSREASRVQYF

J gene: TRBJ1-5
D gene: NA
clone size: many
V gene: TRBV6-1
CDR3 DNA: TGTGCCAGCAGTCCCGGGAGCCCAAGGGGGGCCCAGCATTTT
CDR3 protein: CASSPGSPRGAQHF

J gene: TRBJ1-5
D gene: NA
clone size: many
V gene: TRBV6-1
CDR3 DNA: TGTGCCACCTTAGCGACCCTGGGCCCATATAGCAATCAGCCCCAGCATTTT
CDR3 protein: CATLATLGPYSNQPQHF

J gene: TRBJ2-2
D gene: NA
clone size: many
V gene: TRBV24-1
CDR3 DNA: TGTGCCACCAGCACGGGGGAGTACACCGGGGAGCTGTTTTTT
CDR3 protein: CATSTGEYTGELFF

J gene: TRBJ2-1
D gene: TRBD2
clone size: many
V gene: TRBV6-1
CDR3 DNA: TGTGCCAGCAGGCAAACTAGCGGGAGTGTCAGTGAGCAGTTCTTC
CDR3 protein: CASRQTSGSVSEQFF

J gene: TRBJ1-5
D gene: NA
clone size: many
V gene: TRBV20-1
CDR3 DNA: TGCAGTGCTAGCCCATGGGGGGTGTATAGCAATCAGCCCCAGCATTTT
CDR3 protein: CSASPWGVYSNQPQHF

J gene: TRBJ2-3
D gene: TRBD2
clone size: NA
V gene: TRBV12-3/TRBV12-4
CDR3 DNA: TGTGCCAGCAGTTTAAGTCTTGGGACTAGCGGGCCCACAGATACGCAGTATTTT
CDR3 protein: CASSLSLGTSGPTDTQYF

J gene: TRBJ2-5
D gene: TRBD1
clone size: many
V gene: TRBV6-2/TRBV6-3
CDR3 DNA: TGTGCCGGAGGGACAGGCGGAGAGACCCAGTACTTC
CDR3 protein: CAGGTGGETQYF

J gene: TRBJ1-5
D gene: NA
clone size: few
V gene: TRBV27
CDR3 DNA: TGTGCCAGCAGTTTAAATTTGGGGGAGCCCCAGCATTTT
CDR3 protein: CASSLNLGEPQHF

J gene: TRBJ1-2
D gene: TRBD1
clone size: NA
V gene: TRBV19
CDR3 DNA: TGTGCCAGTAGCCCTGGGACAGGGAATAACTATGGCTACACCTTC
CDR3 protein: CASSPGTGNNYGYTF